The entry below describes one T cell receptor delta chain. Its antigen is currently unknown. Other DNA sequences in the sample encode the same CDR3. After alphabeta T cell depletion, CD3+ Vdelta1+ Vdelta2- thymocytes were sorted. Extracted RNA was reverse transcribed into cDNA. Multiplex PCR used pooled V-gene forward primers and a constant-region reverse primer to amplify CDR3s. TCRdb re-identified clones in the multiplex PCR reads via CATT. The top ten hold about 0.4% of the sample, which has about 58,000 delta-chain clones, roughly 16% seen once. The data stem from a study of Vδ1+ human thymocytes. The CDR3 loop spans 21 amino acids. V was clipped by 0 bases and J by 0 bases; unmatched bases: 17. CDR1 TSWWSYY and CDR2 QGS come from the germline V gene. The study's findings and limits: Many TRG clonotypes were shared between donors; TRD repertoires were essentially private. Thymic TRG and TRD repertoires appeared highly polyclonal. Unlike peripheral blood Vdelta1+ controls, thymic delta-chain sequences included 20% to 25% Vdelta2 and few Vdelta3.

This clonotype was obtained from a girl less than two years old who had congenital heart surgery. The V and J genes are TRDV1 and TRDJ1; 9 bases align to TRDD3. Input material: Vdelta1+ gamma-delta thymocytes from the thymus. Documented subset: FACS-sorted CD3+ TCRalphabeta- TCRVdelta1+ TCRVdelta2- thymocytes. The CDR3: CALGELGRPQYWGKYTDKLIF. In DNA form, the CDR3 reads TGTGCTCTTGGGGAACTAGGACGGCCCCAATACTGGGGGAAGTACACCGATAAACTCATCTTT.